Each of the 2 T cell receptor beta chains below was sequenced from the same sample in a study of identifying expanded T cells in peripheral blood. Clones were read by immunoSEQ multiplex PCR, and TCRdb kept only the in-frame ones, dropping some. The sample includes 90,000 to 95,000 clones, 70% to 90% of them seen just once. The sequenced sample was blood. These receptors were collected from a person between 18 and 75 years old in good health.

This chain links TRBV7-3 with TRBJ2-2, with 8 positions matching TRBD1. Germline V gene sequence: CDR1 SGHTA, CDR2 FQGTGA. CDR3 size: 14 residues. The junction had 7 bases not matched to a gene; V was cut back by 6 bases and J by 7 bases. CDR3 in DNA: TGTGCCAGCAGACCGGACAGGGAGTTCGGGGAGCTGTTTTTT. This translates into CASRPDREFGELFF.

The chain has TRBV6-1 and TRBJ2-3; no firm D call. Germline V gene data show CDR1 as MNHNS and CDR2 as SASEGT. The germline V and J ends were trimmed by 6 bases and 6 bases, with 7 bases remaining between them. CDR3 length equals 11 residues. CDR3 sequence: CASRISDTQYF. Here the CDR3 DNA reads TGTGCCAGCAGGATTTCGGATACGCAGTATTTT.